Shown below are 13 T cell receptor beta chains from a single sample sequenced in a study of cytomegalovirus exposure and HLA in healthy donors. The PCR had 60 Vbeta and 13 Jbeta primers. Repertoires were generated with immunoSEQ multiplex PCR, while TCRdb's copy carries only in-frame clones and drops some. The sample holds around 75,000 clones. Sequenced: PBMCs. These receptors were collected from a man aged 50 or older in good health and CMV-seropositive.

V gene TRBV7-8 combines with J gene TRBJ2-7; D remains ambiguous. Germline V gene data show CDR1 as SGHVS and CDR2 as FQNEAQ. The CDR3 consists of 14 residues. Trimming removed 1 base at V and 2 bases at J, with 9 bases between. CDR3 amino acids: CASSLGPETYEQYF. CDR3 DNA: TGTGCCAGCAGCTTAGGTCCGGAGACCTACGAGCAGTACTTC.

The chain has TRBV29-1 and TRBJ1-2; the D gene is possibly TRBD1 (5 bases). CDR3 length: 14 amino acids. The V end was cut by 4 bases, the J end by 2 bases, with 14 bases between. Germline values: CDR1 SQVTM, CDR2 ANQGSEA. CDR3 amino acids: CSVAGGEGNYGYTF. Here the CDR3 DNA reads TGCAGCGTTGCGGGGGGGGAGGGGAACTATGGCTACACCTTC. The whole variable domain, remainder taken from reference TRBV29-1 and TRBJ1-2, is SAVISQKPSRDICQRGTSLTIQCQVDSQVTMMFWYRQQPGQSLTLIATANQGSEATYESGFVIDKFPISRPNLTFSTLTVSNMSPEDSSIYLCSVAGGEGNYGYTFGSGTRLTVV.

This chain connects TRBV6-6 to TRBJ1-2; 11 positions agree with TRBD1. There are 15 residues in the CDR3. Germline lookup yields CDR1 MNHNY and CDR2 SVGAGI (reference sequence). With 6 bases clipped from V and 4 bases from J, the junction kept 7 bases outside the gene matches. The CDR3 protein is CASRPPGQGAYGYTF. Here the CDR3 DNA reads TGTGCCAGCAGGCCCCCCGGACAGGGGGCCTATGGCTACACCTTC.

The rearrangement joins TRBV5-6 to TRBJ2-2; TRBD1 is a possible D gene (6 bases). V was cut by 0 bases and J by 1 base, with 7 bases left in between. The CDR3 spans 15 residues. The germline gives CDR1 SGHDT, CDR2 YYEEEE. The CDR3 is CASSLEGGNTGELFF. CDR3 in DNA: TGTGCCAGCAGCTTGGAAGGGGGGAACACCGGGGAGCTGTTTTTT.

This chain uses TRBV4-1 with TRBJ1-1; possibly TRBD1 for D (5 bases). V lost 0 bases to trimming and J lost 7 bases, with 12 bases between them. There are 14 residues in the CDR3. From germline, CDR1 is MGHRA and CDR2 YSYEKL. CDR3 residues: CASSQEDTGGEAFF. DNA of the CDR3: TGCGCCAGCAGCCAAGAGGACACCGGGGGTGAAGCTTTCTTT.

This sequence joins TRBV10-1 and TRBJ1-2, with 9 bases aligning to TRBD1. With V trimmed by 4 bases and J by 8 bases, 5 bases remained unmatched. Germline values: CDR1 WNHNN, CDR2 SYGVQD (reference sequence). This CDR3 region has 13 residues. The CDR3 is CASSASGTGGYTF. The CDR3, as DNA: TGCGCCAGCAGTGCCTCCGGGACAGGGGGCTACACCTTC.

The chain combines TRBV9 with TRBJ2-2, with 7 bases aligning to TRBD2. Trimming at V came to 0 bases and at J to 8 bases, leaving 13 bases not matched to a gene. In germline, CDR1 is SGDLS, CDR2 YYNGEE. The CDR3 runs to 17 residues. The CDR3 sequence: CASSVAWSGAPSGELFF. CDR3 in DNA: TGTGCCAGCAGCGTAGCTTGGAGCGGGGCCCCCTCGGGGGAGCTGTTTTTT.

The genes are TRBV7-2 and TRBJ1-4; TRBD1 matches at 7 bases. The germline V gene encodes CDR1 SGHTA and CDR2 FQGNSA. The CDR3 covers 15 residues. V shed 0 bases, J shed 9 bases, and the junction held 7 bases outside the gene matches. In DNA, the CDR3 is TGTGCCAGCAGCTTAGCACGGACAGGCGCTCAAAAACTGTTTTTT. It specifies CASSLARTGAQKLFF.

The chain couples TRBV7-2 to TRBJ2-5, with TRBD1 as a possible D gene (5 bases). CDR1 is SGHTA, CDR2 FQGNSA, per germline. The CDR3 totals 14 residues. Trimming took 6 bases from V and 5 from J, leaving 16 bases between them. This chain's CDR3 is CASSLTVLGETQYF. For the CDR3, the DNA is TGTGCCAGCAGTTTGACAGTCTTAGGGGAGACCCAGTACTTC.

This chain joins TRBV6-1 and TRBJ2-7; D is unclear. Germline CDR1 reads MNHNS; CDR2 reads SASEGT. The CDR3 runs to 15 residues. Trimming left V 3 bases short and J 7 bases short, with 19 bases between. The CDR3 sequence is CASSDLSGSSMEQYV. The CDR3 DNA follows: TGTGCCAGCAGTGACCTATCCGGGTCCTCGATGGAGCAGTACGTC.

The chain joins TRBV25-1 to TRBJ2-1, with 12 bases identical to TRBD1. This CDR3 region has 17 residues. Germline V gives CDR1 MGHDK, CDR2 SYGVNS. Trimming cost V 3 bases and J 7 bases; bases outside gene matches: 10. Written as DNA, the CDR3 is TGTGCCAGCAGTGACCCTACCGGGACAGGGGGCTGGAATGAGCAGTTCTTC. It yields the protein CASSDPTGTGGWNEQFF.

V and J are TRBV5-1 and TRBJ2-7; unclear D gene. Deletions cut 7 bases from V and 5 bases from J, with 19 bases between. CDR1 and CDR2 (germline): SGHRS, YFSETQ. CDR3 size: 14 residues. The CDR3: CASDESPENDEQYF. The CDR3 DNA sequence: TGCGCCAGCGACGAATCCCCGGAGAACGACGAGCAGTACTTC.

The gene calls are TRBV6-1 and TRBJ2-3; 12 nucleotides agree with TRBD2. The CDR3 runs to 19 residues. J was trimmed by 1 base and V by 2 bases; bases with no gene match: 10. Germline CDR1 and CDR2: MNHNS and SASEGT. CDR3 sequence: CASSELALAGGLGTDTQYF. The DNA of the CDR3 is TGTGCCAGCAGTGAATTGGCACTAGCGGGAGGCCTTGGCACAGATACGCAGTATTTT.